Listed below are T cell receptor beta chains from one sample, sequenced in a study of cytomegalovirus exposure and HLA in healthy donors. Sequencing was performed with immunoSEQ multiplex PCR; in TCRdb, only in-frame clones are kept and a portion is missing. Of 70,000 to 95,000 clones in the sample, 79% were seen once. Sequenced material: PBMCs. The receptors were sampled from a woman in her thirties or forties in good health and CMV-seropositive. Each CDR3 is given with its conserved first and last residue. A D gene is named only where the DNA matches it firmly. For some rows the clone size is stated as once, few or many, or as a class when expanded; others skip it.

j_gene,d_gene,abundance,len,v_gene,CDR3aa,CDR3nt
TRBJ1-5,TRBD1,.,17,TRBV4-1,CASSQDRDRGPNQPQHF,TGCGCCAGCAGCCAAGACCGGGACAGGGGCCCCAATCAGCCCCAGCATTTT
TRBJ1-6,TRBD1,few,16,TRBV4-2,CASSQDRQGAGSPLHF,TGTGCCAGCAGCCAAGATCGTCAGGGGGCTGGTTCACCCCTCCACTTT
TRBJ2-1,.,.,13,TRBV9,CASSVEPTRGQFF,TGTGCCAGCAGCGTAGAACCTACAAGAGGGCAGTTCTTC
TRBJ1-4,TRBD1,.,14,TRBV18,CASSPGTANEKLFF,TGTGCCAGCTCACCCGGGACAGCTAATGAAAAACTGTTTTTT
TRBJ1-1,.,.,15,TRBV27,CASSLGLGANTEAFF,TGTGCCAGCAGTTTAGGGCTGGGGGCGAACACTGAAGCTTTCTTT
TRBJ1-5,TRBD1,.,15,TRBV5-1,CASSFTGDGAQPQHF,TGCGCCAGCAGTTTCACAGGGGATGGAGCTCAGCCCCAGCATTTT
TRBJ2-3,.,.,16,TRBV9,CASSQTGLRNTDTQYF,TGTGCCAGCAGCCAAACGGGACTTCGGAACACAGATACGCAGTATTTT
TRBJ2-3,.,.,15,TRBV5-1,CASSARDSNTDTQYF,TGCGCCAGCAGCGCTCGGGATTCTAACACAGATACGCAGTATTTT
TRBJ1-3,.,.,15,TRBV9,CASSSGQSSGNTIYF,TGTGCCAGCAGCTCCGGACAGAGCTCTGGAAACACCATATATTTT
TRBJ2-7,.,.,15,TRBV19,CASSKYRDRLYEQYF,TGTGCCAGTAGTAAGTACAGGGATCGGCTCTACGAGCAGTACTTC
TRBJ2-7,.,.,14,TRBV6-1,CASSEARNFYEQYF,TGTGCCAGCAGTGAAGCGCGGAATTTCTACGAGCAGTACTTC
TRBJ2-1,TRBD2,.,12,TRBV7-6,CASSSGRNEQFF,TGTGCCAGCAGTAGCGGGAGGAATGAGCAGTTCTTC